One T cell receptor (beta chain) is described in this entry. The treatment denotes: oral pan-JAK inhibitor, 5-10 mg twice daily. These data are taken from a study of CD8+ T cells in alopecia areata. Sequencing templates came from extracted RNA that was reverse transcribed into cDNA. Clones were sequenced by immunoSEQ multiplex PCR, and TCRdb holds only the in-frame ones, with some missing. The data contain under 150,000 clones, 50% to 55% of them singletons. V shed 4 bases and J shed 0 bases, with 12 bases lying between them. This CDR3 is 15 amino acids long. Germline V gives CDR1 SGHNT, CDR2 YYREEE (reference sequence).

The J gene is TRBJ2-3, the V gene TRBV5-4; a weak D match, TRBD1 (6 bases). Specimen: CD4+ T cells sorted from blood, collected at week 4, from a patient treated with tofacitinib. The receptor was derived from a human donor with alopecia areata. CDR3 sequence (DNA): TGTGCCAGCAGCCCGTACGGACAGAGCACAGATACGCAGTATTTT. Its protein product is CASSPYGQSTDTQYF.